This TCR beta chain was retrieved from a study of cytomegalovirus exposure and HLA in healthy donors. About this clone: The antigen is unknown.

Primers included in the PCR were 60 Vbeta and 13 Jbeta primers. The repertoire was sequenced with immunoSEQ multiplex PCR; TCRdb's copy has only in-frame clones and lacks some. The sample carries roughly 110,000 clones, just over 70% recorded once. This CDR3 has 13 residues. Looked up from germline, CDR1 is SQVTM and CDR2 is ANQGSEA. Trimming cost V 8 bases and J 5 bases; bases outside gene matches: 10. Study-wide points: In vitro, a few CMV-associated chains proved specific for CMV antigens.

The specimen was PBMCs. The origin of this receptor is a boy younger than 18 in good health and CMV-seronegative. The J gene is TRBJ2-5, the V gene TRBV29-1, with TRBD2 matching 8 bases. The CDR3: CSMSGGTMETQYF. CDR3 in DNA: TGCAGCATGAGCGGGGGTACCATGGAGACCCAGTACTTC.